This TCR beta chain was found in a study of blood T cell repertoires in COVID-19. At the level of the study: Donors in the United States, Italy and Spain gave samples during acute or convalescent COVID-19. T cells, B-cell-depleted T cells, or PBMCs provided the cDNA or gDNA that served as material.

In the original processing: Reference gene primer amplification gave nucleated cell count estimates. Repertoires were generated with immunoSEQ multiplex PCR, while TCRdb's copy carries only in-frame clones and drops some. From that table come the V and J calls and clone size; the DNA was used to work out D and trimming. The data contain about 91,000 clones, around 79% of them seen just once; the ten biggest clones take up 9.8%. Trimming removed 7 bases at V and 6 bases at J, with 17 bases between. The germline V gene has CDR1 SGDLS and CDR2 YYNGEE. This CDR3 contains 14 residues. The sequence was obtained from an elderly woman with acute or convalescent COVID-19. The sample was peripheral blood. The V gene is TRBV9, the J gene TRBJ1-3; the D gene is possibly TRBD1 (5 bases). The CDR3 region has the DNA TGTGCCAGCGGGCGAGGAGGGACTGAAAACACCATATATTTT. It encodes CASGRGGTENTIYF.